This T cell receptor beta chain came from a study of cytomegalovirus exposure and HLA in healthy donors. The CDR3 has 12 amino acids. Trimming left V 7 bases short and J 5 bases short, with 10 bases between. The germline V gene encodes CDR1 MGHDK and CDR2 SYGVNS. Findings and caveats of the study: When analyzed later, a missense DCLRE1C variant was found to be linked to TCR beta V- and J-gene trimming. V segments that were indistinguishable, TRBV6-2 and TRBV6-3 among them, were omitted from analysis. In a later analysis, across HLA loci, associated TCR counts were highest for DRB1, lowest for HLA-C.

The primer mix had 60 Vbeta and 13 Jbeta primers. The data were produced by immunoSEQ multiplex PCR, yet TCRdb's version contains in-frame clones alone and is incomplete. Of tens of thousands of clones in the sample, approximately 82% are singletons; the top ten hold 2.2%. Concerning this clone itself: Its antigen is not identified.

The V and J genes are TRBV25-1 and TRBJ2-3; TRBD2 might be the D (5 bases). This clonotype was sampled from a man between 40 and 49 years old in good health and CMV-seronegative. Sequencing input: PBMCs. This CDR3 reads CASKFRGDTQYF. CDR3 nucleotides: TGTGCCAGCAAATTTCGGGGAGATACGCAGTATTTT. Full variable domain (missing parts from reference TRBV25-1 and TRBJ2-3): EADIYQTPRYLVIGTGKKITLECSQTMGHDKMYWYQQDPGMELHLIHYSYGVNSTEKGDLSSESTVSRIRTEHFPLTLESARPSHTSQYLCASKFRGDTQYFGPGTRLTVL.